This paragraph reports one T cell receptor (beta chain). Which antigen it targets is not known. Per-base quality was not reported, and no clone a single base away is much larger than it. The sample is drawn from a study of memory CD8 T cells in hepatitis C reinfection listed by TCRdb under 2017. At the level of the whole study: Of the five donors, three spontaneously resolved two consecutive HCV infections, and two cleared a primary infection but developed chronic infection after reinfection. HCV reinfection was defined by a positive HCV RNA test following two negative tests taken at least 60 days apart. Pre-reinfection samples were taken from 55 to 20 weeks before reinfection was detected. In roughly five donors, the study followed the TCR beta repertoire of virus-specific CD8 T cells over time through an HCV reinfection episode. Between 2009 and 2012, five reinfection cases that had stored pre-reinfection samples were identified. Participants who had resolved a prior HCV infection were followed every 3 months in the reinfection study.

Paper-wide results and their limitations: With only 4 to 6 donors, the study could not reach definitive conclusions about public clonotypes linked to secondary clearance.

Sequences LNHDA (CDR1) and SQIVND (CDR2) are obtained from the germline V gene (reference sequence). The cysteine opens and the phenylalanine closes a CDR3 of 14 amino acids. CDR3 DNA only is kept here, 42 bases in frame from base 1. The germline ends are 13 bases apart after V is trimmed by 8 bases and J by 0 bases. Read against the paper, the sample's time point label means: pre-reinfection, 55 to 20 weeks before reinfection detection. Sorted cells were sequenced directly ex vivo, with no in vitro expansion before TCR sequencing. Donors were people who inject drugs enrolled in the Montreal Acute Hepatitis C Cohort Study (HEPCO) in Canada. As controls, total naive CD8 T cells, sorted as viable CD3+ CD8+ CD45RO-, were obtained from a couple of donors at each of the three reinfection time points. Before sorting, cryopreserved peripheral blood mononuclear cells were thawed and CD8 T cells were purified from those thawed cells. Negative selection with the MACS CD8+ T cell Isolation Kit was used to enrich CD8 T cells. Cell sorting was done on a BD FACSAria II sorter with FACSDiva software, and data were analyzed with FlowJo.

Library prep was done by the immunoSEQ multiplex PCR assay. Genomic DNA was pulled from the sorted cells, and the automated high-throughput method of Adaptive Biotechnologies was used to sequence the TCR beta V, D and J regions. A two-step, bias-controlled multiplex PCR was used to amplify CDR3 regions. An Illumina instrument was used to sequence the amplified TCR beta libraries. On the study's bioinformatics: Demultiplexed reads were processed to lower amplification and sequencing bias, and the IMGT database was used to assign CDR3 sequences to gene families. ImmunoSEQ software version 2.0 was used to analyze the repertoire data. Clonotype lists were filtered to remove out-of-frame sequences and sequences containing stop codons in the CDR3. Clonotypes with a frequency below 0.01% were excluded because such low-frequency clonotypes corresponded to less than one cell. To get richness, observed richness was divided by input cell number, while evenness came from dividing Shannon entropy by log observed richness. Repertoire diversity and similarity between time points were quantified using Simpson diversity and Morisita-Horn overlap indices. Clonotypes were sorted into dominant (>1%), sub-dominant (0.5-0.99%), low abundance (0.1-0.49%) or lowest abundance (<0.1%) groups. For the germline index, total nucleotide additions were subtracted from total CDR3 length, and that difference was then divided by total CDR3 length. TCRdb retrieved this table from immuneACCESS and kept in-frame rearrangements only. Not all clones are present; in checked studies, unresolved V genes account for under half, and no reason is known for the remainder. D and trimming were read from the DNA, whereas the V and J calls and clone size are those reported in that table. The sample data list approximately 6,300 clones, and 75% to 90% of these were observed just once. The ten largest clones capture about 22% of the sample.

This clonotype originated in a man in his fifties with hepatitis C virus infection. The sequence links TRBV19 to TRBJ1-1; 6 matching bases give a weak D call of TRBD1. The specimen sequenced was naive CD8+ T cells sorted from blood. This specimen's cell subset or site label, interpreted: total naive CD8+CD45RO- T cells. Here is the DNA: TGTGCCAGTCTAGAAGACAGGCTGAACACTGAAGCTTTCTTT. Its coded protein is CASLEDRLNTEAFF.